These 27 T cell receptor beta chains originate from one sample sequenced in a study of blood T cell repertoires in COVID-19. Some clones are missing from TCRdb's copy, which holds only in-frame ones; the method was immunoSEQ multiplex PCR. Of under 200,000 clones detected, around four fifths appear once; the ten largest clones hold around 4.3%. The sequencing sample was made of PBMCs or T cells enriched from blood (not recorded which). Source of these receptors: a woman between 45 and 60 years old who had recovered from COVID-19.

At least ten counts were recorded for this clone. The chain couples TRBV6-4 to TRBJ2-3; 7 bases align to TRBD2. Germline values: CDR1 MRHNA, CDR2 SNTAGT. V was pared by 2 bases and J by 2 bases, with 1 base of the junction left unmatched. This CDR3 is 14 amino acids long. This chain's CDR3 is CASSDGGDTDTQYF. In DNA, the CDR3 is TGTGCCAGCAGTGACGGGGGGGACACAGATACGCAGTATTTT.

The genes are TRBV7-2 and TRBJ2-7; D gene uncertain. CDR1 is SGHTA and CDR2 is FQGNSA in the germline V gene. With 1 base removed from V and 1 base from J, the gap between germline ends came to 8 bases. The length of the CDR3 is 14 residues. CDR3 loop: CASSLGPRSYEQYV. DNA of the CDR3: TGTGCCAGCAGCTTAGGCCCCAGGTCCTACGAGCAGTACGTC.

V gene TRBV4-1 combines with J gene TRBJ2-7; D unresolved. The CDR3 contains 15 residues. Trimming took 3 bases from V and 4 from J, leaving 16 bases between them. Per the germline V gene, CDR1 is MGHRA and CDR2 is YSYEKL. The CDR3 sequence: CASSHPGPLSYEQYV. The CDR3 nucleotides read TGCGCCAGCAGCCATCCGGGTCCCCTCTCTTACGAGCAGTACGTC.

This clone has a single count. The genes are TRBV19 and TRBJ1-1; D might be TRBD1 (6 bases). The germline CDR1 and CDR2 sequences are LNHDA and SQIVND (reference sequence). V shed 3 bases and J shed 2 bases, with 13 bases lying between them. The CDR3 is 15 residues long. CDR3 residues: CASSIGPGANTEAFF. CDR3 DNA sequence: TGTGCCAGTAGTATCGGGCCAGGGGCAAACACTGAAGCTTTCTTT.

V and J are TRBV19 and TRBJ2-1; unclear D gene. The germline CDR1 and CDR2 sequences are LNHDA and SQIVND (reference sequence). The CDR3 extends over 17 amino acids. V lost 9 bases to trimming and J lost 0 bases, with 21 bases between them. CDR3 residues: CASQKSVAFSSYNEQFF. The CDR3 DNA follows: TGTGCCAGCCAAAAATCCGTGGCCTTTTCCTCCTACAATGAGCAGTTCTTC.

The gene calls are TRBV6-5 and TRBJ1-5, with a possible D match to TRBD1 (5 bases). The length of the CDR3 is 13 residues. V dropped 0 bases and J dropped 8 bases, with 8 bases sitting between them. Germline V lookup: CDR1 MNHEY, CDR2 SVGAGI. The CDR3 here is CASSYSRQKPQHF. In nucleotides, the CDR3 is TGTGCCAGCAGTTACTCGAGACAGAAGCCCCAGCATTTT.

The V and J genes are TRBV27 and TRBJ1-6; the match to TRBD1 covers 10 bases. The CDR3 sequence is 17 residues long. Trimming took 5 bases from V and 7 from J; bases not matched to a gene: 11. Germline V gene data show CDR1 as MNHEY and CDR2 as SMNVEV (reference sequence). The CDR3 region is CASSPLEGQGTNSPLHF. Written as DNA, the CDR3 is TGTGCCAGCAGTCCCCTGGAGGGACAGGGGACGAATTCACCCCTCCACTTT.

This clone was seen once. The V call is TRBV5-1, the J call TRBJ2-7; possibly TRBD1 for D (6 bases). V was cut by 7 bases and J by 6 bases, with 17 bases left in between. This CDR3 region has 13 residues. Per the germline V gene, CDR1 is SGHRS and CDR2 is YFSETQ. The CDR3 DNA is TGCGCCAGCCGCGACACAGGGACGGGCGAGCAGTACGTC. This codes for CASRDTGTGEQYV.

The chain recombines TRBV28 with TRBJ1-6; possible D gene TRBD1, 5 bases. CDR1 is MDHEN, CDR2 SYDVKM, per germline. Trimming left V 3 bases short and J 6 bases short, with 15 bases between. The CDR3 is 16 amino acids. The CDR3 reads CASSFPGAGTNSPLHF. CDR3 bases: TGTGCCAGCAGTTTCCCTGGGGCAGGCACTAATTCACCCCTCCACTTT.

This clone was seen a single time. This chain uses TRBV28 with TRBJ1-2; 9 bases agree with TRBD1. This CDR3 region has 12 residues. J was trimmed by 8 bases and V by 7 bases; bases with no gene match: 5. In germline, CDR1 is MDHEN, CDR2 SYDVKM. CDR3 sequence: CASMRDRDGYTF. The CDR3 DNA reads TGTGCCAGCATGCGGGACAGGGACGGCTACACCTTC.

This chain joins TRBV2 and TRBJ2-7, with TRBD2 matching over 9 bases. This CDR3 spans 15 amino acids. V shed 6 bases and J 3 bases; nucleotides not matched to a gene: 9. In germline, CDR1 is SNHLY, CDR2 FYNNEI. The CDR3 nucleotides are TGTGCCAGCAGACAAGCGGGGGGACCTGGCTACGAGCAGTACGTC. Its translation is CASRQAGGPGYEQYV.

The chain links TRBV27 to TRBJ1-2, with D tentatively TRBD1 (6 bases). V shed 5 bases and J shed 6 bases, with 22 bases lying between them. CDR1 MNHEY and CDR2 SMNVEV come from the germline V gene (reference sequence). The CDR3 contains 16 residues. DNA for the CDR3: TGTGCCAGCAGTGCCAACATTCGGGGGGCGGTGGATGGCTACACCTTC. It is translated as CASSANIRGAVDGYTF.

The chain combines TRBV6-5 with TRBJ1-6; 7 positions match TRBD1. After removal of 4 bases from V and 7 bases from J, the junction contained 4 bases not matched to a gene. From germline, CDR1 is MNHEY and CDR2 SVGAGI. The CDR3 totals 14 residues. CDR3: CASSSGQRNSPLHF. The CDR3, as DNA: TGTGCCAGCAGTTCGGGACAGAGAAATTCACCCCTCCACTTT.

J is TRBJ2-7 and V is TRBV7-9; maybe TRBD2 (6 bases). Trimming took off 5 bases at V and 1 base at J, with 9 bases between the two ends. The germline V gene encodes CDR1 SEHNR and CDR2 FQNEAQ (reference sequence). CDR3 length equals 13 residues. The CDR3 spells CASSPDYSYEQYV. The CDR3 DNA follows: TGTGCCAGCAGCCCGGACTATTCCTACGAGCAGTACGTC.

A single count supports this clone. The V gene is TRBV18, the J gene TRBJ2-3; tentative D call: TRBD1 (7 bases). Trimming shortened V by 5 bases and J by 1 base, and 19 bases separated the two germline ends. The germline CDR1 and CDR2 sequences are KGHSH and LQKENI. The CDR3 is 17 amino acids. The CDR3 loop reads CASSKIAGGQGTDTQYF. DNA for the CDR3: TGTGCCAGCTCAAAAATAGCAGGGGGGCAGGGCACAGATACGCAGTATTTT. The whole variable domain, filled in from reference TRBV18 and TRBJ2-3, reads NAGVMQNPRHLVRRRGQEARLRCSPMKGHSHVYWYRQLPEEGLKFMVYLQKENIIDESGMPKERFSAEFPKEGPSILRIQQVVRGDSAAYFCASSKIAGGQGTDTQYFGPGTRLTVL.

This clone was picked up many times. The chain couples TRBV10-1 to TRBJ2-5; TRBD2 aligns across 7 bases. V was pared by 0 bases and J by 5 bases, with 15 bases of the junction left unmatched. CDR3 length: 18 residues. CDR1 and CDR2 (germline): WNHNN, SYGVQD (reference sequence). CDR3 nucleotides: TGCGCCAGCAGTGAGTCGACTCTTGGAGGGAGGGCCCGGGAGACCCAGTACTTC. The encoded protein is CASSESTLGGRARETQYF.

The J gene is TRBJ1-3, the V gene TRBV13, with D possibly being TRBD1 (5 bases). Trimming removed 4 bases from V and 4 bases from J, with 20 bases in between. The CDR3 spans 17 residues. The germline gives CDR1 PRHDT, CDR2 FYEKMQ (reference sequence). The CDR3 nucleotides are TGTGCCAGCAGCTCCTTAAACCAGGGTCCTCGGGGAAACACCATATATTTT. This codes for CASSSLNQGPRGNTIYF.

V and J are TRBV5-6 and TRBJ2-1; weak D call: TRBD1 (7 bases). The CDR3 runs 13 residues. Trimming stripped 0 bases from V and 9 bases from J, with 10 bases between. Germline V gene lookup returns CDR1 SGHDT and CDR2 YYEEEE. CDR3: CASSLDRGGEQFF. For the CDR3, the DNA is TGTGCCAGCAGCTTGGACAGGGGAGGTGAGCAGTTCTTC.

The chain carries TRBV6-6 and TRBJ1-1; D unresolved. CDR1 is MNHNY, CDR2 SVGAGI, per germline (reference sequence). Trimming shortened V by 5 bases and J by 0 bases, and 10 bases separated the two germline ends. CDR3 length equals 14 residues. The CDR3 loop is CASSLSAVNTEAFF. Here the CDR3 DNA reads TGTGCCAGCAGTCTAAGCGCAGTGAACACTGAAGCTTTCTTT.

V gene TRBV3-1 (or the pseudogene TRBV3-2) combines with J gene TRBJ2-1; perhaps TRBD2 as D (6 bases). The CDR3 has 17 residues. Germline V gives CDR1 LGHDT, CDR2 YNNKEL (reference sequence). V was shortened by 0 bases and J by 6 bases, with 18 bases between the two germline ends. CDR3 protein: CASSQDRLGWRINEQFF. CDR3 sequence (DNA): TGTGCCAGCAGCCAAGATCGACTAGGCTGGAGGATCAATGAGCAGTTCTTC.

This sequence joins TRBV5-5 and TRBJ1-5, with D perhaps matching TRBD1 (5 bases). CDR3 length equals 14 residues. Between the trimmed V and J ends, which lost 4 bases and 4 bases, there was a span of 12 bases. The germline gives CDR1 SGHKS, CDR2 YYEKEE (reference sequence). The DNA of the CDR3 is TGTGCCAGCAGCCCCCCTGGGGGGAATCAGCCCCAGCATTTT. It is translated as CASSPPGGNQPQHF.

The DNA of the CDR3 is TGTGCCAGCAGCCCTCGGGGGTATTATGGCTACACCTTC. It yields the protein CASSPRGYYGYTF. J is TRBJ1-2 and V is TRBV14; D perhaps matches TRBD1 (5 bases). CDR1 and CDR2 (germline): SGHDN, FVKESK. The CDR3 is 13 amino acids. Deletions cut 4 bases from V and 5 bases from J, with 11 bases between.

In DNA, the CDR3 is TGTGCCAGCAGGGTCCGAGGGACTGAAGCTTTCTTT. This codes for CASRVRGTEAFF. This chain connects TRBV11-3 to TRBJ1-1, with unresolved D. Trimming removed 6 bases from V and 5 bases from J, with 10 bases in between. From germline, CDR1 is SGHNT and CDR2 YENEEA. The CDR3 runs to 12 residues.

This clone was counted between two and nine times. The V call is TRBV18, the J call TRBJ2-1; TRBD2 might be the D (7 bases). The germline gives CDR1 KGHSH, CDR2 LQKENI. The CDR3 is 14 residues long. V was trimmed by 6 bases and J by 7 bases, leaving 16 bases between them. The DNA for the CDR3 is TGTGCCAGCTCCCCTCAGGAGGGGGGGAATGAGCAGTTCTTC. It codes for CASSPQEGGNEQFF.

The genes are TRBV5-1 and TRBJ2-5, with 11 bases fitting TRBD2. V shed 4 bases, J shed 6 bases, and the junction held 5 bases outside the gene matches. Germline V gives CDR1 SGHRS, CDR2 YFSETQ. The CDR3 is made up of 14 amino acids. The CDR3 loop reads CASSLGTSGQTQYF. The CDR3 DNA reads as TGCGCCAGCAGCCTAGGGACTAGCGGACAGACCCAGTACTTC.

The chain carries TRBV20-1 and TRBJ1-2, with unresolved D. Trimming stripped 5 bases from V and 5 bases from J, with 6 bases between. CDR3 length equals 10 residues. CDR1 DFQATT and CDR2 SNEGSKA come from the germline V gene (reference sequence). The DNA for the CDR3 is TGCAGTGCTTCAGAATATGGCTACACCTTC. Amino acids: CSASEYGYTF.

The rearrangement joins TRBV6-4 to TRBJ2-7, with unresolved D. Germline V gene sequence: CDR1 MRHNA, CDR2 SNTAGT. Trimming took off 4 bases at V and 3 bases at J, with 16 bases between the two ends. This CDR3 contains 15 residues. The CDR3 region has the DNA TGTGCCAGCAGTGTAGTACGACAAGAGAACTACGAGCAGTACGTC. It translates to CASSVVRQENYEQYV.